The 3 T cell receptor beta chains given below trace back to one sample, sequenced in a study of blood T cell repertoires in COVID-19. The method was immunoSEQ multiplex PCR; TCRdb's version includes in-frame clones alone and lacks a portion of them. The data show around 280,000 clones, with 85% seen just once and less than 4.5% held by the top ten. Sequencing input: peripheral blood. Receptors were obtained from a woman between 50 and 59 years old with active or convalescent COVID-19.

CDR3 region: CASSFLTLGSSDEQYF. The CDR3 nucleotides read TGTGCCAGCAGTTTCCTGACCTTGGGTAGCTCGGACGAGCAGTACTTC. The chain combines TRBV28 with TRBJ2-7; no clear D gene. The germline V and J ends were trimmed by 3 bases and 5 bases, with 20 bases remaining between them. The CDR3 runs 16 residues. The V gene's germline CDR1 is MDHEN and CDR2 SYDVKM. Full variable domain (outside the CDR3, taken from reference TRBV28 and TRBJ2-7): DVKVTQSSRYLVKRTGEKVFLECVQDMDHENMFWYRQDPGLGLRLIYFSYDVKMKEKGDIPEGYSVSREKKERFSLILESASTNQTSMYLCASSFLTLGSSDEQYFGPGTRLTVT.

V and J are TRBV4-2 and TRBJ2-3; weak D call: TRBD2 (6 bases). Deletions cut 5 bases from V and 3 bases from J, with 18 bases between. The CDR3 runs to 16 residues. Germline V gene sequence: CDR1 LGHNA, CDR2 YNFKEQ. This chain's CDR3 is CASSFSVASETDTQYF. For the CDR3, the DNA is TGTGCCAGCAGCTTCAGCGTAGCTAGCGAAACAGATACGCAGTATTTT.

This clone has only one observation. This chain uses TRBV7-2 with TRBJ2-5; D remains ambiguous. V was trimmed by 5 bases and J by 2 bases, leaving 12 bases between them. Looked up from germline, CDR1 is SGHTA and CDR2 is FQGNSA. This CDR3 has 14 residues. The CDR3 nucleotides are TGTGCCAGCAGCATCCACTATAGTCAAGAGACCCAGTACTTC. It yields the protein CASSIHYSQETQYF.